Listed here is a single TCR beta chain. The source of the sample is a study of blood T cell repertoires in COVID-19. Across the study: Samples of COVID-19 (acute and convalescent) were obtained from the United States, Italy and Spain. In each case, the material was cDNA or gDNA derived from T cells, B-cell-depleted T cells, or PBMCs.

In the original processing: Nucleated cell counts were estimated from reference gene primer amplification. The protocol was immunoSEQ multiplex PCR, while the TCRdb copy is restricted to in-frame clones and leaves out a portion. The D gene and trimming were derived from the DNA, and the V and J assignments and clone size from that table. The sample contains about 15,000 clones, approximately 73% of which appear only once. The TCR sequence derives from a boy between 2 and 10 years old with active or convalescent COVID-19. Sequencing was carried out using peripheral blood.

This chain's CDR3 is CASSYPFGTGEADTQYF. As DNA, the CDR3 is TGTGCCAGCAGCTACCCCTTTGGGACGGGAGAGGCAGATACGCAGTATTTT. The chain links TRBV7-2 to TRBJ2-3, with D perhaps TRBD2 (6 bases). CDR1 is SGHTA and CDR2 is FQGNSA in the germline V gene. V gave up 4 bases and J gave up 4 bases, with 21 bases separating them. The CDR3 is 17 residues long.